This T cell receptor beta chain was recorded in a study of T cell repertoires in cytomegalovirus infection. The wider study: It was the public TCR beta signatures that indicated both CMV infection and matching HLA type. Study conclusions and caveats: Carriers of CMV plus the relevant HLA were identified by cumulative public TCR beta family frequency. The study found HLA-C-restricted CMV-specific TCR beta clonotypes dominating the ex vivo response.

TCRdb independently ran MiXCR on the reads; one entry per CDR3 protein. The sample has some 77,000 distinct CDR3 sequences, about 3.8% seen once. Germline CDR1 is ENHRY and CDR2 is SYGVKD. V lost 3 bases and J lost 7, with 7 bases in between. The CDR3 totals 12 residues. This clonotype was recorded many times. What it recognizes is unknown. The material sequenced was PBMCs. The V and J genes are TRBV10-3 and TRBJ1-5; a possible D gene is TRBD1 (5 bases). This receptor was identified in a human donor in good health (CMV status not recorded). Some clones in this sample may be carry-over from other donors' samples. The CDR3 DNA is TGTGCCATCAGTGATAGGGACCAGCCCCAGCATTTT. It yields the protein CAISDRDQPQHF.